This T cell receptor beta chain comes out of a study of blood T cell repertoires in COVID-19. Study as a whole: From T cells, B-cell-depleted T cells, or PBMCs came the material, which was cDNA or gDNA.

Followed over time, Seattle patients had been enrolled while infection was active. Trimming cost V 5 bases and J 4 bases, with 17 bases left between them. CDR3 length: 15 amino acids. Germline CDR1 reads LNHDA; CDR2 reads SQIVND (reference sequence). The data were produced by immunoSEQ multiplex PCR, yet TCRdb's version contains in-frame clones alone and is incomplete. The table lists nearly 350,000 clones, about nine tenths of them singletons. The sequence derives from a woman aged 70-85 years with COVID-19, enrolled during active disease. The chain uses TRBV19 and TRBJ1-2; tentative D call: TRBD1 (6 bases). Sequencing input: peripheral blood. The CDR3 sequence: CASSPSRDNVYGYTF. The CDR3 region has the DNA TGTGCCAGTAGTCCCTCCCGGGACAACGTCTATGGCTACACCTTC.